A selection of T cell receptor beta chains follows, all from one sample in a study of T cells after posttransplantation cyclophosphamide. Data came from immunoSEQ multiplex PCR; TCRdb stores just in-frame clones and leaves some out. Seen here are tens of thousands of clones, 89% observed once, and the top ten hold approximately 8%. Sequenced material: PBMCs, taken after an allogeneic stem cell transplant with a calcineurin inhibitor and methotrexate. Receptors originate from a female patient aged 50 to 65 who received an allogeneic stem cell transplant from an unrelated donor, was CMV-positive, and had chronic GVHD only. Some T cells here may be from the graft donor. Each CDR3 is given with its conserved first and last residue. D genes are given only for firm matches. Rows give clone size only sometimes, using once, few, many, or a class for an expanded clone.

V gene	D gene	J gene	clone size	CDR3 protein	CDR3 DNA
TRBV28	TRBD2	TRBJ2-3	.	CASSWGGRRTDTQYF	TGTGCCAGCAGTTGGGGCGGGAGGCGCACAGATACGCAGTATTTT
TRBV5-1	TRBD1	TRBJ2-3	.	CASSLDRGRTDTQYF	TGCGCCAGCAGCTTGGACAGGGGGAGGACAGATACGCAGTATTTT
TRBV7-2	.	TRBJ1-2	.	CASSFPPGQTLYGYTF	TGTGCCAGCAGCTTTCCTCCCGGACAGACACTCTATGGCTACACCTTC
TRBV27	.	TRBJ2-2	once	CASSSAAWYRTGELFF	TGTGCCAGCAGTTCCGCCGCGTGGTATCGCACCGGGGAGCTGTTTTTT
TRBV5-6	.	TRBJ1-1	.	CASSLAITGNTEAFF	TGTGCCAGCAGCTTGGCCATTACGGGGAACACTGAAGCTTTCTTT
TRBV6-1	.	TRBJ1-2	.	CASIPRPGYGYTF	TGTGCCAGCATCCCAAGGCCGGGCTATGGCTACACCTTC
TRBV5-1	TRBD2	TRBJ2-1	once	CASRYGGSYNEQFF	TGCGCCAGCCGTTACGGGGGGTCCTACAATGAGCAGTTCTTC
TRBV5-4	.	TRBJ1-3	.	CASSLGRAGNTIYF	TGTGCCAGCAGCTTGGGGAGGGCTGGAAACACCATATATTTT
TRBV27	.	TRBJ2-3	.	CASSLWQTNADTQYF	TGTGCCAGCAGTTTATGGCAGACAAACGCGGATACGCAGTATTTT
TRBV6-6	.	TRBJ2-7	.	CASSHRQETYEQYF	TGTGCCAGCAGTCACCGACAGGAGACCTACGAGCAGTACTTC
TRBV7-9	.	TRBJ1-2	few	CASSPQGFLNYGYTF	TGTGCCAGCAGCCCACAGGGATTCCTTAACTATGGCTACACCTTC
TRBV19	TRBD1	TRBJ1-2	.	CASSISITGTGYGYTF	TGTGCCAGTAGTATATCAATTACCGGGACAGGGTATGGCTACACCTTC
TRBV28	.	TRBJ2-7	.	CASTSFRGYSYEQYF	TGTGCCAGCACTTCCTTCCGGGGTTACTCCTACGAGCAGTACTTC
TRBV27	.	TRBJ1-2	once	CASSLNRGIPGYTF	TGTGCCAGCAGTTTAAACCGGGGTATTCCTGGCTACACCTTC
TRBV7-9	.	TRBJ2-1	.	CASSPRGVNEQFF	TGTGCCAGCAGCCCCCGCGGGGTCAATGAGCAGTTCTTC
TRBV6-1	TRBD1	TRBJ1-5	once	CASNLSGGYQPQHF	TGTGCCAGCAACCTCTCAGGGGGCTATCAGCCCCAGCATTTT
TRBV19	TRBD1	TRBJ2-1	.	CASSSYGQGASNEQFF	TGTGCCAGTAGTTCCTACGGACAGGGGGCGTCGAATGAGCAGTTCTTC
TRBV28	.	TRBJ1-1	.	CASSSGRLNTEAFF	TGTGCCAGCAGTTCAGGCAGGTTGAACACTGAAGCTTTCTTT